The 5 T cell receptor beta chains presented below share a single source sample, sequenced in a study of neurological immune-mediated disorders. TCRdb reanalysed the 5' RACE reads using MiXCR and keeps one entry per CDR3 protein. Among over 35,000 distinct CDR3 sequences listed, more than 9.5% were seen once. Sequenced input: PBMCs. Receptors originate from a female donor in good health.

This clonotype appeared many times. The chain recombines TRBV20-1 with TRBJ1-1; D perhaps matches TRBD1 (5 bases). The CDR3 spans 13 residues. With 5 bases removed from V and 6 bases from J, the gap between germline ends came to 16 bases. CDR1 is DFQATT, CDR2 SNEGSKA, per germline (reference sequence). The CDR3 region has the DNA TGCAGTGCTCGTGCTGGGGGGAGGGCTGAAGCTTTCTTT. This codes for CSARAGGRAEAFF.

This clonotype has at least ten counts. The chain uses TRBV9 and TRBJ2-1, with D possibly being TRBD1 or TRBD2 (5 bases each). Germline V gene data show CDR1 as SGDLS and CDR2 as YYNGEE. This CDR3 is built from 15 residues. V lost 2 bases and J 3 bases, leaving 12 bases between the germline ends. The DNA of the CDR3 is TGTGCCAGCAGCGTCGAGAGGGGAAACTACAATGAGCAGTTCTTC. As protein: CASSVERGNYNEQFF. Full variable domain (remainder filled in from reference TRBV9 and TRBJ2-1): DSGVTQTPKHLITATGQRVTLRCSPRSGDLSVYWYQQSLDQGLQFLIQYYNGEERAKGNILERFSAQQFPDLHSELNLSSLELGDSALYFCASSVERGNYNEQFFGPGTRLTVL.

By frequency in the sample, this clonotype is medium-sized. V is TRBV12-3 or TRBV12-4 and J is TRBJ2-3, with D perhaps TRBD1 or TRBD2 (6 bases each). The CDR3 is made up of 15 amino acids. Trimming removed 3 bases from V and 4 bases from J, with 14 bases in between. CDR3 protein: CASSLGGSGADTQYF. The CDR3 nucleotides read TGTGCCAGCAGTTTGGGGGGCTCGGGGGCAGATACGCAGTATTTT.

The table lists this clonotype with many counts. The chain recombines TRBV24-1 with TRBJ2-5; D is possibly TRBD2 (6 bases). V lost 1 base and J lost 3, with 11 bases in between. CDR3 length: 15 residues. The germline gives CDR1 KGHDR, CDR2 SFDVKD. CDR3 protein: CATSDLGEDEETQYF. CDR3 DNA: TGTGCCACCAGTGATTTAGGGGAGGACGAAGAGACCCAGTACTTC.

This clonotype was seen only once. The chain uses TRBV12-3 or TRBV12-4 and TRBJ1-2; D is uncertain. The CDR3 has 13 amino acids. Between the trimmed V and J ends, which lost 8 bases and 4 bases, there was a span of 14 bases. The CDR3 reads CASLISGSYGYTF. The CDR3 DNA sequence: TGTGCCAGCCTAATTTCCGGCAGCTATGGCTACACCTTC.